These 13 T cell receptor beta chains share one sample of origin, sequenced in a study of CD8 T cells in Susac syndrome. With random hexamers, roughly 0.5 to 1 ug RNA was reverse transcribed. TCRdb reprocessed the immunoSEQ multiplex PCR reads via MiXCR and lists one record per CDR3 protein. The sample carries 150,000 or so distinct CDR3 sequences, roughly 95% recorded once. Material: CD8+ T cells from PBMCs. The receptors derive from a human donor with multiple sclerosis.

The chain uses TRBV29-1 and TRBJ2-1; D is possibly TRBD1 or TRBD2 (5 bases each). V lost 3 bases and J 4 bases, leaving 19 bases between the germline ends. Germline loops: CDR1 SQVTM, CDR2 ANQGSEA. The CDR3 has 16 amino acids. CDR3 region: CSVDGQGDGEYNEQFF. The CDR3 nucleotides read TGCAGCGTTGACGGTCAAGGGGACGGAGAGTACAATGAGCAGTTCTTC.

V and J are TRBV29-1 and TRBJ1-2; tentatively, D is TRBD1 (6 bases). This CDR3 region has 15 residues. V was pared by 0 bases and J by 4 bases, with 15 bases between. The germline gives CDR1 SQVTM, CDR2 ANQGSEA. In nucleotides, the CDR3 is TGCAGCGTTGAAGATCCCGGGGGCCTCGTCTATGGCTACACCTTC. Translated, it gives CSVEDPGGLVYGYTF.

This rearrangement joins TRBV30 to TRBJ1-1; D is unresolved. V was pared by 4 bases and J by 1 base, with 10 bases between. There are 13 residues in the CDR3. Germline V gene data show CDR1 as GTSNPN and CDR2 as SVGIG (reference sequence). The CDR3 coding sequence is TGTGCCTGGATGATCACCGAGAACACTGAAGCTTTCTTT. Its protein product is CAWMITENTEAFF.

This clonotype has a single count. The chain combines TRBV2 with TRBJ2-3, with 8 bases identical to TRBD1. This CDR3 region has 12 residues. The V and J ends lost 8 bases and 4 bases, in that order; junction bases with no gene match: 2. Per germline, CDR1 SNHLY and CDR2 FYNNEI. The CDR3 loop reads CASRTGSDTQYF. CDR3 nucleotides: TGTGCCAGCCGGACAGGGTCAGATACGCAGTATTTT. The variable domain in full, completed from reference TRBV2 and TRBJ2-3, reads EPEVTQTPSHQVTQMGQEVILRCVPISNHLYFYWYRQILGQKVEFLVSFYNNEISEKSEIFDDQFSVERPDGSNFTLKIRSTKLEDSAMYFCASRTGSDTQYFGPGTRLTVL.

The V gene is TRBV25-1, the J gene TRBJ2-1, with no clear D. Trimming removed 4 bases at V and 7 bases at J, with 11 bases between. Germline V gene sequence: CDR1 MGHDK, CDR2 SYGVNS. The CDR3 runs 13 residues. CDR3 sequence reads: CASSGGLVNEQFF. The CDR3, as DNA: TGTGCCAGCAGTGGCGGCTTGGTGAATGAGCAGTTCTTC.

This chain links TRBV25-1 with TRBJ2-3; 8 bases align to TRBD2. V shed 5 bases and J 5 bases; nucleotides not matched to a gene: 18. In germline, CDR1 is MGHDK, CDR2 SYGVNS. CDR3 length: 18 amino acids. The CDR3 DNA is TGTGCCAGCAGTCTCCCCCGGGGTAGCGGGGACGTGCGAGATACGCAGTATTTT. It codes for CASSLPRGSGDVRDTQYF.

V usage is TRBV12-5 and J usage is TRBJ2-1, with D possibly matching TRBD1 (6 bases). Trimming shortened V by 0 bases and J by 11 bases, and 14 bases separated the two germline ends. The CDR3 runs 14 residues. CDR1 is LGHNT and CDR2 is FRNRAP in the germline V gene. This CDR3 is CASGLVGGEVKQFF. In DNA, the CDR3 is TGTGCTAGTGGTTTGGTAGGGGGTGAAGTTAAGCAGTTCTTC.

This chain links TRBV30 with TRBJ2-7; D is perhaps TRBD2 (5 bases). In germline, CDR1 is GTSNPN, CDR2 SVGIG (reference sequence). The ends were cut back, 0 bases at V and 3 bases at J, with 6 bases in the middle. The CDR3 sequence is 12 residues long. In nucleotides, the CDR3 is TGTGCCTGGAGTGTACTAGTCTACGAGCAGTACTTC. Its translation: CAWSVLVYEQYF.

The chain combines TRBV5-1 with TRBJ2-7; D might be TRBD1 or TRBD2, each matching 5 bases. The CDR3 runs 16 residues. V shed 2 bases and J shed 0 bases, with 15 bases lying between them. Per the germline V gene, CDR1 is SGHRS and CDR2 is YFSETQ. As DNA, the CDR3 is TGCGCCAGCAGCTTAAATCCCGGGACCAACTCCTACGAGCAGTACTTC. It codes for CASSLNPGTNSYEQYF.

V is TRBV29-1 and J is TRBJ2-5; D not resolved. The CDR3 runs to 14 residues. From germline, CDR1 is SQVTM and CDR2 ANQGSEA. The V and J ends lost 0 bases and 1 base respectively, with 9 bases between them. The DNA for the CDR3 is TGCAGCGTTGAAGATCATCGACGCCAAGAGACCCAGTACTTC. This codes for CSVEDHRRQETQYF. Full variable domain (rest looked up from reference TRBV29-1 and TRBJ2-5): SAVISQKPSRDICQRGTSLTIQCQVDSQVTMMFWYRQQPGQSLTLIATANQGSEATYESGFVIDKFPISRPNLTFSTLTVSNMSPEDSSIYLCSVEDHRRQETQYFGPGTRLLVL.

CDR3 in DNA: TGTGCCAGCGGGGTAGCGGGGACCCACAATGAGCAGTTCTTC. Protein product: CASGVAGTHNEQFF. The gene calls are TRBV6-5 and TRBJ2-1, with 8 bases matching TRBD2. Germline trimming cut 8 bases from V and 5 bases from J; bases unmatched to any gene: 8. The CDR3 is 14 amino acids. Germline assignment: CDR1 MNHEY and CDR2 SVGAGI.

This rearrangement joins TRBV7-9 to TRBJ1-2; TRBD1 might be the D (5 bases). The germline CDR1 and CDR2 sequences are SEHNR and FQNEAQ (reference sequence). The CDR3 is made up of 16 amino acids. Deletions cut 3 bases from V and 8 bases from J, with 22 bases between. CDR3 DNA: TGTGCCAGCAGCTTGAACTCCGCAGGGTGGGATAGAGGCTACACCTTC. It is translated as CASSLNSAGWDRGYTF.

The genes are TRBV29-1 and TRBJ2-5; 9 bases map to TRBD1. The V gene end was trimmed by 4 bases and the J gene end by 3 bases; junction bases not matched to a gene: 6. Germline assignment: CDR1 SQVTM and CDR2 ANQGSEA. The CDR3 sequence is 14 residues long. CDR3 DNA sequence: TGCAGCGTTGGTGGGACAGGGATAGAAGAGACCCAGTACTTC. This gives the protein CSVGGTGIEETQYF. Complete variable domain (other parts from reference TRBV29-1 and TRBJ2-5): SAVISQKPSRDICQRGTSLTIQCQVDSQVTMMFWYRQQPGQSLTLIATANQGSEATYESGFVIDKFPISRPNLTFSTLTVSNMSPEDSSIYLCSVGGTGIEETQYFGPGTRLLVL.